This T cell receptor (beta chain) was profiled in a study of immune cell composition in non-small cell lung cancer. Whole-study results and caveats: Lung squamous cell carcinoma tumours had significantly higher top 10 clone scores and productive clonality than lung adenocarcinoma.

V was trimmed by 2 bases and J by 4 bases, leaving 17 bases between them. Germline assignment: CDR1 SGHRS and CDR2 YFSETQ. The CDR3 has 16 amino acids. Assay: immunoSEQ multiplex PCR; the TCRdb copy retains only in-frame clones and omits some. The repertoire holds approximately 11,000 clones, with 64% as singletons. Concerning this clone: Antigen: not known.

The sequence came from a human donor with non-small cell lung cancer. Sequenced material: lung tumor tissue. The chain carries TRBV5-1 and TRBJ2-3; possible D gene TRBD2, 6 bases. The CDR3 sequence is CASSFAGRLEADTQYF. The CDR3 DNA sequence: TGCGCCAGCAGCTTTGCGGGAAGGCTTGAGGCAGATACGCAGTATTTT.